The 27 T cell receptor beta chains presented below share a single source sample, sequenced in a study of cytomegalovirus exposure and HLA in healthy donors (dated by TCRdb to about 2017). The library was obtained by the immunoSEQ multiplex PCR assay. The multiplex PCR relied on a mix of 60 forward primers for TCR Vbeta segments and 13 reverse primers for TCR Jbeta segments. This immuneACCESS table, as held by TCRdb, lists in-frame sequences with V and J called but not all clones. Of the missing ones, under half trace to an unresolved V gene in checked studies; the others have no known cause. The sample data list 160,000 or so clones, and roughly 65% of these were observed just once. Roughly 4.5% of the sample is in the top ten clones. Sequences were obtained from PBMCs. The source is a man aged 18 to 30 in good health and CMV-seropositive.

The rearrangement uses TRBV28 and TRBJ1-1; 7 nucleotides match TRBD1. CDR1 MDHEN and CDR2 SYDVKM come from the germline V gene. J lost 7 bases, V lost 7 bases, and 6 bases had no gene match. CDR3 length: 12 amino acids. The CDR3 reads CASKTGRNEAFF. The CDR3 DNA reads TGTGCCAGCAAGACAGGGCGGAATGAAGCTTTCTTT.

The chain links TRBV30 to TRBJ2-4, with a weak D call TRBD1 (6 bases). The CDR3 runs 18 residues. Germline V lookup: CDR1 GTSNPN, CDR2 SVGIG (reference sequence). V gave up 5 bases and J gave up 2 bases, with 25 bases separating them. CDR3 loop: CAWGPGHVLIESKNIQYF. The CDR3 DNA follows: TGTGCCTGGGGTCCGGGACACGTTTTGATTGAATCCAAAAACATTCAGTACTTC.

The chain uses TRBV11-2 and TRBJ2-1, with TRBD1 matching over 8 bases. This CDR3 contains 15 residues. Germline values: CDR1 SGHAT, CDR2 FQNNGV. V shed 5 bases and J 6 bases; nucleotides not matched to a gene: 9. CDR3 sequence reads: CASSQGTGSGNEQFF. CDR3 nucleotides: TGTGCCAGCAGCCAAGGGACAGGCTCTGGCAATGAGCAGTTCTTC. Based on the CDR3 plus reference TRBV11-2 and TRBJ2-1, the full variable domain is EAGVAQSPRYKIIEKRQSVAFWCNPISGHATLYWYQQILGQGPKLLIQFQNNGVVDDSQLPKDRFSAERLKGVDSTLKIQPAKLEDSAVYLCASSQGTGSGNEQFFGPGTRLTVL.

This clone was found once. This chain links TRBV4-1 with TRBJ2-7; the match to TRBD2 covers 8 bases. CDR1 and CDR2 (germline): MGHRA, YSYEKL. This CDR3 contains 17 residues. V was clipped by 2 bases and J by 3 bases; unmatched bases: 12. DNA of the CDR3: TGCGCCAGCAGCCAAAGGGGTCCGGGGGGGTTAAGCTACGAGCAGTACGTC. It encodes CASSQRGPGGLSYEQYV.

The gene calls are TRBV19 and TRBJ2-1, with 15 bases identical to TRBD2. CDR1 is LNHDA, CDR2 SQIVND, per germline (reference sequence). CDR3 length: 15 residues. V lost 4 bases to trimming and J lost 7 bases; unmatched junction nucleotides: 2. The chain's CDR3 is CASSKGLAGGNEQFF. The CDR3 DNA reads TGTGCCAGTAGTAAGGGACTAGCGGGGGGTAATGAGCAGTTCTTC.

This clone was counted a few times. The chain combines TRBV6-6 with TRBJ1-5; D possibly corresponds to TRBD1 (5 bases). Germline assignment: CDR1 MNHNY and CDR2 SVGAGI (reference sequence). V was cut by 5 bases and J by 9 bases, with 8 bases left in between. The CDR3 spans 11 residues. The CDR3 loop is CASSTGGPQHF. CDR3 DNA: TGTGCCAGCAGTACCGGGGGGCCCCAGCATTTT.

The chain joins TRBV25-1 to TRBJ2-3, with 11 bases aligning to TRBD2. V lost 3 bases, J lost 9 bases, and 14 bases stayed unmatched. Germline V gene sequence: CDR1 MGHDK, CDR2 SYGVNS. The CDR3 extends over 17 amino acids. The DNA for the CDR3 is TGTGCCAGCAGTGAGAGTCTAGCGGGGGGTCGAGGAGGGACGCAGTATTTT. This gives the protein CASSESLAGGRGGTQYF.

The rearrangement joins TRBV5-4 to TRBJ1-1, with 7 bases identical to TRBD1. Per germline, CDR1 SGHNT and CDR2 YYREEE (reference sequence). This CDR3 is 16 amino acids long. V gave up 2 bases and J gave up 2 bases; unmatched junction bases: 9. Written as DNA, the CDR3 is TGTGCCAGCAGCTTAGTAGGGGGCAGGGGAAACACTGAAGCTTTCTTT. Translation gives CASSLVGGRGNTEAFF.

J is TRBJ1-3 and V is TRBV2; 9 bases map to TRBD1. J lost 0 bases, V lost 11 bases, and 8 bases had no gene match. CDR1 and CDR2 (germline): SNHLY, FYNNEI. This CDR3 region has 15 residues. The CDR3 sequence: CAGGTGPVSGNTIYF. DNA for the CDR3: TGTGCCGGAGGGACAGGGCCCGTCTCTGGAAACACCATATATTTT. The complete variable domain, with remaining parts taken from reference TRBV2 and TRBJ1-3, reads EPEVTQTPSHQVTQMGQEVILRCVPISNHLYFYWYRQILGQKVEFLVSFYNNEISEKSEIFDDQFSVERPDGSNFTLKIRSTKLEDSAMYFCAGGTGPVSGNTIYFGEGSWLTVV.

J is TRBJ2-2 and V is TRBV7-2; tentatively, D is TRBD1 (5 bases). V lost 3 bases, J lost 1 base, and 12 bases lay in between. The length of the CDR3 is 16 residues. Looked up from germline, CDR1 is SGHTA and CDR2 is FQGNSA. The CDR3 is CASSLRQGGNTGELFF. The CDR3 DNA reads TGTGCCAGCAGCTTGAGGCAGGGTGGGAACACCGGGGAGCTGTTTTTT.

The chain carries TRBV2 and TRBJ1-1; D unclear. Germline V gene lookup returns CDR1 SNHLY and CDR2 FYNNEI. The CDR3 is 11 amino acids. V was pared by 9 bases and J by 5 bases, with 10 bases between. CDR3 residues: CASSRSTEAFF. CDR3 nucleotides: TGTGCCAGTTCCCGGAGTACTGAAGCTTTCTTT. Complete variable domain (other parts from reference TRBV2 and TRBJ1-1): EPEVTQTPSHQVTQMGQEVILRCVPISNHLYFYWYRQILGQKVEFLVSFYNNEISEKSEIFDDQFSVERPDGSNFTLKIRSTKLEDSAMYFCASSRSTEAFFGQGTRLTVV.

The chain uses TRBV2 and TRBJ2-7, with D tentatively TRBD1 (6 bases). Trimming took 4 bases from V and 5 from J, leaving 12 bases between them. The CDR3 has 13 amino acids. The germline V gene encodes CDR1 SNHLY and CDR2 FYNNEI. Here the CDR3 reads CASSVNRQDEQYV. The CDR3 region has the DNA TGTGCCAGCAGTGTTAACAGACAGGACGAGCAGTACGTC.

This chain connects TRBV6-1 to TRBJ2-1; 7 bases match TRBD1. Germline assignment: CDR1 MNHNS and CDR2 SASEGT. The V gene end was trimmed by 1 base and the J gene end by 3 bases; junction bases not matched to a gene: 3. There are 15 residues in the CDR3. DNA for the CDR3: TGTGCCAGCAGTGAAGACAGGGGTGGCTACAATGAGCAGTTCTTC. It translates to CASSEDRGGYNEQFF.

This rearrangement joins TRBV15 to TRBJ1-2; 10 nucleotides agree with TRBD1. Germline V lookup: CDR1 LNHNV, CDR2 YYDKDF (reference sequence). V lost 1 base and J lost 4; bases outside the gene matches: 9. The CDR3 contains 17 residues. CDR3 loop: CATSRAYGTGEAYGYTF. The CDR3 nucleotides are TGTGCCACCAGCAGAGCCTACGGGACAGGGGAAGCCTATGGCTACACCTTC.

The V gene is TRBV5-1, the J gene TRBJ2-2; TRBD2 matches at 10 bases. The J segment lost 4 bases and the V segment lost 5 bases, leaving 5 bases of the junction unmatched. The germline V gene encodes CDR1 SGHRS and CDR2 YFSETQ. CDR3 length: 15 residues. In DNA, the CDR3 is TGCGCCAGCAGTTCCAGCGGGGGGGGCACCGGGGAGCTGTTTTTT. This sequence encodes CASSSSGGGTGELFF.

A few counts support this clone. V is TRBV11-3 and J is TRBJ1-1; tentative D call: TRBD1 (5 bases). Germline V gives CDR1 SGHNT, CDR2 YENEEA. V lost 3 bases, J lost 1 base, and 9 bases lay in between. The CDR3 is made up of 14 amino acids. CDR3: CASSFRGGNTEAFF. CDR3 sequence (DNA): TGTGCCAGCAGCTTTCGGGGGGGGAACACTGAAGCTTTCTTT.

This chain joins TRBV7-9 and TRBJ1-5, with 7 bases aligning to TRBD1. The CDR3 loop spans 17 amino acids. V shed 4 bases, J shed 3 bases, and the junction held 12 bases outside the gene matches. CDR1 is SEHNR, CDR2 FQNEAQ, per germline (reference sequence). CDR3 sequence reads: CASSSPIGTEANQPQHF. CDR3 nucleotide sequence: TGTGCCAGCAGCTCACCGATCGGGACAGAGGCCAATCAGCCCCAGCATTTT.

This sequence joins TRBV27 and TRBJ1-5, with D tentatively TRBD1 (6 bases). Germline V gene lookup returns CDR1 MNHEY and CDR2 SMNVEV (reference sequence). V was pared by 3 bases and J by 7 bases, with 10 bases between. CDR3 length equals 13 residues. CDR3: CASSFEQGQPQHF. CDR3 DNA: TGTGCCAGCAGTTTCGAACAGGGACAGCCCCAGCATTTT.

The J gene is TRBJ1-1, the V gene TRBV7-9; 7 nucleotides align to TRBD1. Germline CDR1 SEHNR, CDR2 FQNEAQ (reference sequence). The CDR3 extends over 13 amino acids. Germline trimming cut 6 bases from V and 8 bases from J; bases unmatched to any gene: 9. The CDR3 is CASSETRQGEAFF. The CDR3 region has the DNA TGTGCCAGCAGTGAAACCCGACAGGGAGAAGCTTTCTTT.

The V call is TRBV6-1, the J call TRBJ2-4; possible D gene TRBD2, 5 bases. V was cut by 4 bases and J by 3 bases, with 7 bases left in between. The CDR3 extends over 13 amino acids. CDR1 is MNHNS, CDR2 SASEGT, per germline. The CDR3 DNA reads as TGTGCCAGCAGTGTACGGGACAAAAACATTCAGTACTTC. Its protein product is CASSVRDKNIQYF.

The rearrangement links TRBV11-2 to TRBJ1-2; 7 bases line up with TRBD1. V shed 5 bases and J 4 bases; nucleotides not matched to a gene: 7. Germline assignment: CDR1 SGHAT and CDR2 FQNNGV. This CDR3 contains 14 residues. CDR3 amino acids: CASSGVGTVYGYTF. The CDR3 DNA follows: TGTGCCAGCAGCGGCGTAGGGACAGTCTATGGCTACACCTTC.

The chain employs TRBV19 and TRBJ1-2, with 7 bases lining up with TRBD1. Unmatched junction bases numbered 8, after V lost 5 bases and J lost 2 bases. The CDR3 has 15 amino acids. Germline V lookup: CDR1 LNHDA, CDR2 SQIVND (reference sequence). As DNA, the CDR3 is TGTGCCAGTAGTGGGGACAGCACCGGGAACTATGGCTACACCTTC. The encoded protein is CASSGDSTGNYGYTF.

This clone was seen a single time. The chain links TRBV11-2 to TRBJ1-6; 7 bases match TRBD1. The junction had 6 bases not matched to a gene; V was cut back by 4 bases and J by 6 bases. This CDR3 spans 15 amino acids. In germline, CDR1 is SGHAT, CDR2 FQNNGV. The DNA of the CDR3 is TGTGCCAGCAGCTATAGGACAGGTGGTAATTCACCCCTCCACTTT. The encoded protein is CASSYRTGGNSPLHF. Together with reference TRBV11-2 and TRBJ1-6, the CDR3 gives the full variable domain: EAGVAQSPRYKIIEKRQSVAFWCNPISGHATLYWYQQILGQGPKLLIQFQNNGVVDDSQLPKDRFSAERLKGVDSTLKIQPAKLEDSAVYLCASSYRTGGNSPLHFGNGTRLTVT.

This chain uses TRBV19 with TRBJ1-1, with TRBD1 as a possible D gene (5 bases). The V gene's germline CDR1 is LNHDA and CDR2 SQIVND (reference sequence). This CDR3 has 15 amino acids. V was trimmed by 7 bases and J by 1 base, leaving 16 bases between them. CDR3 sequence: CASINRVGGNTEAFF. The CDR3 bases are TGTGCCAGTATCAACCGGGTGGGGGGGAACACTGAAGCTTTCTTT.

The chain has TRBV30 and TRBJ1-6; D ambiguous. CDR1 is GTSNPN and CDR2 is SVGIG in the germline V gene (reference sequence). Trimming cost V 5 bases and J 7 bases, with 15 bases left between them. There are 14 residues in the CDR3. CDR3 DNA: TGTGCCTGGGGGAGCGGCAGCCTGAATTCACCCCTCCACTTT. It specifies CAWGSGSLNSPLHF.

This clone was seen a few times. The chain employs TRBV7-3 and TRBJ2-1; weak D call: TRBD2 (6 bases). V was cut by 6 bases and J by 9 bases, with 15 bases left in between. Germline V gene sequence: CDR1 SGHTA, CDR2 FQGTGA. This CDR3 is 13 amino acids long. The CDR3, as DNA: TGTGCCAGCAGTGGAGGGGTGGAGGGTGAGCAGTTCTTC. It yields the protein CASSGGVEGEQFF.

The V and J genes are TRBV6-5 and TRBJ2-1; D is ambiguous. Germline V CDR1 and CDR2: MNHEY, SVGAGI. V lost 0 bases, J lost 2 bases, and 11 bases lay in between. This CDR3 is built from 16 residues. CDR3 coding DNA: TGTGCCAGCAGTTACTCGGCCTCCTCGACCTACAATGAGCAGTTCTTC. It yields the protein CASSYSASSTYNEQFF.